The next 21 T cell receptor beta chains were all read from a single sample in a study of cytomegalovirus exposure and HLA in healthy donors. The PCR ran on 60 Vbeta and 13 Jbeta primers. Only in-frame clones appear in the TCRdb table, and some are missing; sequencing was by immunoSEQ multiplex PCR. The sample includes around 120,000 clones, roughly 83% seen only once; the top ten take 1.5% to 2%. Sequencing was performed on PBMCs. The receptor source for this set is a man aged 18 to 35 in good health and CMV-seronegative.

V is TRBV7-9 and J is TRBJ1-1, with D possibly matching TRBD1 (6 bases). V was pared by 4 bases and J by 0 bases, with 15 bases between. CDR1 and CDR2 from the germline V gene are SEHNR and FQNEAQ (reference sequence). CDR3 length: 16 residues. As DNA, the CDR3 is TGTGCCAGCAGCTCCCCGAGGACAGAAATGAACACTGAAGCTTTCTTT. Translating gives CASSSPRTEMNTEAFF.

The V and J genes are TRBV5-1 and TRBJ2-5; the match to TRBD2 covers 7 bases. The J call is uncertain, as TRBJ2-7 better fits the DNA end. The CDR3 contains 14 residues. Germline-derived CDR1 and CDR2 are SGHRS and YFSETQ. CDR3 nucleotides: TGCGCCAGCAGCCGGACCCGGGGGGCCTACGAGCAGTACTTC. Its translation is CASSRTRGAYEQYF.

V is TRBV27 and J is TRBJ2-1; 10 nucleotides align to TRBD2. The CDR3 covers 14 residues. With V trimmed by 2 bases and J by 6 bases, 1 base remained unmatched. Germline CDR1 and CDR2: MNHEY and SMNVEV (reference sequence). In nucleotides, the CDR3 is TGTGCCAGCAGTTTAAGCGGGAGGGGCAATGAGCAGTTCTTC. Amino acids: CASSLSGRGNEQFF.

This clone was seen a handful of times. The J gene is TRBJ1-1, the V gene TRBV7-9, with 7 bases matching TRBD1. V lost 2 bases to trimming and J lost 9 bases; unmatched junction nucleotides: 6. The CDR3 totals 13 residues. CDR1 and CDR2 from the germline V gene are SEHNR and FQNEAQ (reference sequence). This CDR3 reads CASSLSGTEKAFF. The DNA of the CDR3 is TGTGCCAGCAGCTTAAGTGGGACAGAAAAAGCTTTCTTT.

The V gene is TRBV6-6, the J gene TRBJ2-7, with 10 positions matching TRBD2. Trimming removed 4 bases from V and 1 base from J; junction bases left unmatched: 7. Germline CDR1 and CDR2: MNHNY and SVGAGI (reference sequence). CDR3 length: 16 residues. CDR3 bases: TGTGCCAGCAGTTTTCTAGCGGGAGACTTTTCCTACGAGCAGTACTTC. It yields the protein CASSFLAGDFSYEQYF.

The rearrangement joins TRBV11-3 to TRBJ1-1, with TRBD1 matching over 9 bases. The J segment lost 1 base and the V segment lost 5 bases, leaving 8 bases of the junction unmatched. This CDR3 has 16 residues. Germline V lookup: CDR1 SGHNT, CDR2 YENEEA. The CDR3 is CASSPGQGSGNTEAFF. CDR3 coding DNA: TGTGCCAGCAGCCCGGGACAGGGATCTGGGAACACTGAAGCTTTCTTT.

This chain uses TRBV13 with TRBJ1-2; D gene unclear. V lost 2 bases to trimming and J lost 6 bases, with 16 bases between them. CDR3 length equals 15 residues. Germline V gives CDR1 PRHDT, CDR2 FYEKMQ (reference sequence). CDR3 amino acids: CASSLSLRNGNGYTF. As DNA, the CDR3 is TGTGCCAGCAGCTTAAGTTTGCGGAATGGAAATGGCTACACCTTC.

This clone appeared a single time. The chain recombines TRBV4-1 with TRBJ2-7, with D possibly being TRBD2 (6 bases). Germline V lookup: CDR1 MGHRA, CDR2 YSYEKL. V gave up 0 bases and J gave up 6 bases, with 12 bases separating them. This CDR3 contains 14 residues. The CDR3 bases are TGCGCCAGCAGCCAAGACGCGACTAGTTCCGAGCAGTACGTC. Its protein product is CASSQDATSSEQYV.

The chain links TRBV5-1 to TRBJ2-7; 7 bases line up with TRBD1. The germline gives CDR1 SGHRS, CDR2 YFSETQ. The CDR3 contains 13 residues. The junction had 8 bases not matched to a gene; V was cut back by 4 bases and J by 7 bases. CDR3 sequence (DNA): TGCGCCAGCAGCGTGACAGGACAGGAAGAGCAGTACGTC. Translation gives CASSVTGQEEQYV.

The chain uses TRBV5-4 and TRBJ2-5; no firm D call. Trimming removed 2 bases from V and 3 bases from J, with 5 bases in between. The CDR3 length is 12 residues. Germline CDR1 and CDR2: SGHNT and YYREEE (reference sequence). The CDR3 region has the DNA TGTGCCAGCAGCTTCCCGGAAGAGACCCAGTACTTC. It yields the protein CASSFPEETQYF.

In this sample, this clone turned up once. The rearrangement links TRBV4-2 to TRBJ2-1; TRBD2 matches at 14 bases. The CDR3 runs to 16 residues. CDR1 LGHNA and CDR2 YNFKEQ come from the germline V gene. After removal of 4 bases from V and 6 bases from J, the junction contained 5 bases not matched to a gene. This CDR3 is CASSPSGLAGANEQFF. The CDR3 bases are TGTGCCAGCAGCCCCTCGGGACTAGCGGGAGCCAATGAGCAGTTCTTC.

The chain joins TRBV27 to TRBJ1-5; 9 positions agree with TRBD1. The length of the CDR3 is 15 residues. Germline CDR1 reads MNHEY; CDR2 reads SMNVEV (reference sequence). V was clipped by 5 bases and J by 6 bases; unmatched bases: 8. The CDR3 DNA reads as TGTGCCAGCAGTCCACAGGGGGCGCAGAGTCAGCCCCAGCATTTT. Translated, it gives CASSPQGAQSQPQHF.

The V gene is TRBV18, the J gene TRBJ2-6; TRBD1 aligns across 7 bases. CDR1 and CDR2 (germline): KGHSH, LQKENI. The CDR3 has 15 residues. V lost 3 bases to trimming and J lost 4 bases; unmatched junction nucleotides: 3. DNA of the CDR3: TGTGCCAGCTCACCTCCGGGACAGGGGGCCAACGTCCTGACTTTC. This encodes CASSPPGQGANVLTF.

This clone was counted between two and nine times. The gene calls are TRBV7-9 and TRBJ1-5, with D perhaps matching TRBD1 (5 bases). The CDR3 runs to 13 residues. The germline CDR1 and CDR2 sequences are SEHNR and FQNEAQ (reference sequence). The ends were cut back, 6 bases at V and 1 base at J, with 7 bases in the middle. The CDR3 DNA follows: TGTGCCAGCAGTCGACAGAGCAATCAGCCCCAGCATTTT. It encodes CASSRQSNQPQHF. Complete variable domain (other parts from reference TRBV7-9 and TRBJ1-5): DTGVSQNPRHKITKRGQNVTFRCDPISEHNRLYWYRQTLGQGPEFLTYFQNEAQLEKSRLLSDRFSAERPKGSFSTLEIQRTEQGDSAMYLCASSRQSNQPQHFGDGTRLSIL.

The CDR3: CASSDPGRGWVGQPQHF. The DNA for the CDR3 is TGCGCCAGCAGTGATCCAGGGAGGGGATGGGTCGGCCAGCCCCAGCATTTT. This sequence joins TRBV10-1 and TRBJ1-5, with D tentatively TRBD1 (5 bases). Trimming shortened V by 3 bases and J by 7 bases, and 22 bases separated the two germline ends. From germline, CDR1 is WNHNN and CDR2 SYGVQD (reference sequence). CDR3 size: 17 residues.

This clone was counted a single time. The chain joins TRBV7-2 to TRBJ2-7; 12 bases fit TRBD2. Germline values: CDR1 SGHTA, CDR2 FQGNSA. With 7 bases clipped from V and 6 bases from J, the junction kept 10 bases outside the gene matches. This CDR3 is 15 amino acids long. The CDR3 nucleotides are TGTGCCAGCACCCTGACTAGCGGGAGTGTGGGCGAGCAGTACTTC. Residues: CASTLTSGSVGEQYF.

The chain uses TRBV14 and TRBJ2-5; 10 bases are a match to TRBD2. The ends lost 4 bases at V and 13 bases at J; junction bases unmatched: 9. The length of the CDR3 is 13 residues. CDR1 is SGHDN, CDR2 FVKESK, per germline. CDR3 residues: CASSPRLAGQVYF. The CDR3 nucleotides read TGTGCCAGCAGCCCCCGACTAGCGGGCCAGGTGTACTTC.

V and J are TRBV5-1 and TRBJ2-1, with 14 nucleotides matching TRBD2. The J segment lost 7 bases and the V segment lost 4 bases, leaving 7 bases of the junction unmatched. The CDR3 sequence is 16 residues long. CDR1 is SGHRS, CDR2 YFSETQ, per germline. The CDR3 loop reads CASSPPGLAGVNEQFF. DNA of the CDR3: TGCGCCAGCAGCCCTCCGGGACTAGCGGGAGTGAATGAGCAGTTCTTC.

The chain links TRBV10-3 to TRBJ2-7; tentatively, D is TRBD2 (6 bases). The CDR3 loop spans 12 amino acids. From germline, CDR1 is ENHRY and CDR2 SYGVKD. V lost 10 bases and J lost 6, with 16 bases in between. CDR3: CATDWGGGEQYF. CDR3 DNA: TGTGCCACAGACTGGGGAGGCGGCGAGCAGTACTTC.

This clone showed up just once. V and J are TRBV11-3 and TRBJ2-7, with D possibly TRBD2 on 6 matching bases. V was cut by 2 bases and J by 3 bases, with 17 bases left in between. Germline assignment: CDR1 SGHNT and CDR2 YENEEA. This CDR3 region has 16 residues. CDR3: CASSLPGLLSNYEQYV. The CDR3 DNA follows: TGTGCCAGCAGCTTACCGGGACTTCTATCGAACTACGAGCAGTACGTC.

The V call is TRBV9, the J call TRBJ1-1, with 7 bases aligning to TRBD1. J was trimmed by 2 bases and V by 4 bases; bases with no gene match: 5. The CDR3 length is 14 residues. Germline V CDR1 and CDR2: SGDLS, YYNGEE. CDR3 region: CASSRTGLNTEAFF. The CDR3 DNA follows: TGTGCCAGCAGCAGGACAGGACTAAACACTGAAGCTTTCTTT.